The 20 T cell receptor beta chains listed next were all sequenced from one sample in a study of cytomegalovirus exposure and HLA in healthy donors listed by TCRdb under 2017. Receptor libraries were prepared by the immunoSEQ multiplex PCR assay. For the multiplex PCR, a mixture combining 60 forward primers for TCR Vbeta segments and 13 reverse primers for TCR Jbeta segments was used. What TCRdb holds here is the immuneACCESS table cut down to in-frame rearrangements. Part of the clones is not present; checked against another copy, under half of the missing clones reflect an unresolved V gene, and the others are unexplained. Recorded for this sample are about 180,000 clones; about 81% of them occurred a single time. The ten largest clones take up roughly 1.4% of the sample. The source material was PBMCs. The receptors originated from a man between 40 and 49 years old in good health and CMV-seronegative.

The chain couples TRBV2 to TRBJ2-5; tentative D call: TRBD2 (5 bases). Germline loops: CDR1 SNHLY, CDR2 FYNNEI. The CDR3 runs 16 residues. Trimming shortened V by 2 bases and J by 1 base, and 14 bases separated the two germline ends. In DNA, the CDR3 is TGTGCCAGCAGTGAATGGCTAGCCCTCCGCCAAGAGACCCAGTACTTC. It is translated as CASSEWLALRQETQYF.

The chain employs TRBV30 and TRBJ1-5; D call uncertain. V was clipped by 0 bases and J by 0 bases, with 12 bases between them. Germline V gives CDR1 GTSNPN, CDR2 SVGIG (reference sequence). This CDR3 is 16 amino acids long. The CDR3 region is CAWSVPYINSNQPQHF. CDR3 DNA sequence: TGTGCCTGGAGTGTCCCGTATATTAATAGCAATCAGCCCCAGCATTTT.

CDR3 DNA sequence: TGTGCCAGCTCACCAGTCCACCTAGGACAGGGAAGGGATCAGCCCCAGCATTTT. This gives the protein CASSPVHLGQGRDQPQHF. J is TRBJ1-5 and V is TRBV18; 8 bases are shared with TRBD1. V was pared by 2 bases and J by 5 bases, with 14 bases of the junction left unmatched. Germline lookup yields CDR1 KGHSH and CDR2 LQKENI. The CDR3 loop spans 18 amino acids.

The chain joins TRBV7-9 to TRBJ2-1; 8 bases agree with TRBD2. The junction had 11 bases not matched to a gene; V was cut back by 5 bases and J by 8 bases. The length of the CDR3 is 15 residues. Per germline, CDR1 SEHNR and CDR2 FQNEAQ (reference sequence). The CDR3 region is CASSPRLARVDEQFF. In DNA, the CDR3 is TGTGCCAGCAGCCCACGACTAGCGCGGGTCGATGAGCAGTTCTTC. The full variable domain, rest sourced from reference TRBV7-9 and TRBJ2-1, is DTGVSQNPRHKITKRGQNVTFRCDPISEHNRLYWYRQTLGQGPEFLTYFQNEAQLEKSRLLSDRFSAERPKGSFSTLEIQRTEQGDSAMYLCASSPRLARVDEQFFGPGTRLTVL.

Here the CDR3 DNA reads TGTGCCAGCAGTTCCCCCGCGACGGGGAACACTGAAGCTTTCTTT. Its translation: CASSSPATGNTEAFF. The V and J genes are TRBV28 and TRBJ1-1; D unresolved. Germline loops: CDR1 MDHEN, CDR2 SYDVKM. This CDR3 spans 15 amino acids. V dropped 4 bases and J dropped 1 base, with 13 bases sitting between them.

This chain joins TRBV9 and TRBJ1-2; tentative D call: TRBD1 (6 bases). Germline CDR1 and CDR2: SGDLS and YYNGEE. The CDR3 length is 13 residues. The germline V and J ends were trimmed by 5 bases and 4 bases, with 12 bases remaining between them. In DNA, the CDR3 is TGTGCCAGCAGTCGACAGGACCTCTATGGCTACACCTTC. It translates to CASSRQDLYGYTF.

This clone turned up a few times. This sequence joins TRBV2 and TRBJ2-7; D might be TRBD2 (5 bases). Trimming pared 6 bases from V and 4 bases from J, leaving 10 bases between. The CDR3 contains 12 residues. Germline V lookup: CDR1 SNHLY, CDR2 FYNNEI. CDR3 nucleotides: TGTGCCAGCAGCGGACTCTCATACGAGCAGTACTTC. Residues: CASSGLSYEQYF.

J is TRBJ1-6 and V is TRBV7-4; perhaps TRBD1 as D (5 bases). The length of the CDR3 is 14 residues. The germline V gene has CDR1 SGHVT and CDR2 SQSDAQ. CDR3 DNA sequence: TGTACCCCCGGGAGCGGGACTAGTAATTCACCCCTCCACTTT. Translated, it gives CTPGSGTSNSPLHF.

The chain links TRBV28 to TRBJ2-5, with 9 positions matching TRBD1. This CDR3 comprises 15 residues. Germline assignment: CDR1 MDHEN and CDR2 SYDVKM. Unmatched junction bases numbered 7, after V lost 6 bases and J lost 2 bases. In DNA form, the CDR3 reads TGTGCCAGCAGGTCGGACAGGGGCCCTCAAGAGACCCAGTACTTC. Translating it yields CASRSDRGPQETQYF.

The chain links TRBV5-1 to TRBJ1-1; D may be TRBD1 (5 bases). The CDR3 consists of 14 residues. Germline V gene sequence: CDR1 SGHRS, CDR2 YFSETQ. Trimming took off 0 bases at V and 5 bases at J, with 11 bases between the two ends. This chain's CDR3 is CASSLEGLVTEAFF. CDR3 coding DNA: TGCGCCAGCAGCTTGGAGGGGTTGGTAACTGAAGCTTTCTTT.

The rearrangement links TRBV5-1 to TRBJ2-3, with TRBD2 matching over 8 bases. This CDR3 is 15 amino acids long. V lost 4 bases and J lost 4; bases outside the gene matches: 8. Germline V gives CDR1 SGHRS, CDR2 YFSETQ. The CDR3 is CASSLTSAGSDTQYF. The CDR3 DNA is TGCGCCAGCAGCCTGACTAGCGCGGGTTCAGATACGCAGTATTTT.

The chain carries TRBV14 and TRBJ2-2; possibly TRBD2 for D (6 bases). Germline CDR1 and CDR2: SGHDN and FVKESK. This CDR3 is built from 15 residues. V lost 3 bases and J lost 6, with 14 bases in between. CDR3 residues: CASSQGDWYSGELFF. DNA of the CDR3: TGTGCCAGCAGCCAGGGGGACTGGTACTCCGGGGAGCTGTTTTTT.

This chain joins TRBV2 and TRBJ1-4; tentatively, D is TRBD1 (5 bases). With 4 bases removed from V and 10 bases from J, the gap between germline ends came to 10 bases. The CDR3 spans 12 residues. Germline CDR1 reads SNHLY; CDR2 reads FYNNEI. CDR3 nucleotides: TGTGCCAGCAGTGGGGGCCGAGGAAAACTGTTTTTT. Translated, it gives CASSGGRGKLFF.

This clone showed up just a few times. The chain has TRBV7-8 and TRBJ2-7; TRBD2 might be the D (5 bases). In germline, CDR1 is SGHVS, CDR2 FQNEAQ. V lost 5 bases and J lost 2, with 19 bases in between. This CDR3 spans 16 amino acids. CDR3: CASSPPRREHPYEQYF. CDR3 bases: TGTGCCAGCAGCCCACCACGACGGGAACACCCCTACGAGCAGTACTTC.

The rearrangement uses TRBV29-1 and TRBJ2-4; D may be TRBD2 (5 bases). The V and J ends lost 4 bases and 5 bases respectively, with 12 bases between them. Germline CDR1 SQVTM, CDR2 ANQGSEA. This CDR3 has 13 residues. CDR3 sequence (DNA): TGCAGCGTTGTAAAAGGGAGACAAAACATTCAGTACTTC. It encodes CSVVKGRQNIQYF.

This clone has more than one count but fewer than ten. The V gene is TRBV19, the J gene TRBJ1-5; D is perhaps TRBD1 (5 bases). The CDR3 is 15 amino acids. The V gene lost 3 bases and the J gene lost 1 base, with 10 bases spanning the gap. In germline, CDR1 is LNHDA, CDR2 SQIVND (reference sequence). This CDR3 reads CASSMQGLSNQPQHF. CDR3 nucleotide sequence: TGTGCCAGTAGTATGCAGGGCTTAAGCAATCAGCCCCAGCATTTT.

This chain uses TRBV6-1 with TRBJ2-5, with 9 bases that match TRBD1. The CDR3 length is 13 residues. Germline lookup yields CDR1 MNHNS and CDR2 SASEGT. With 6 bases clipped from V and 5 bases from J, the junction kept 4 bases outside the gene matches. CDR3 sequence (DNA): TGTGCCAGCAGGACAGGGGGAGCGGAGACCCAGTACTTC. Amino acids: CASRTGGAETQYF.

The chain combines TRBV7-2 with TRBJ2-3, with 7 bases fitting TRBD1. The CDR3 extends over 13 amino acids. Trimming took 6 bases from V and 2 from J; bases not matched to a gene: 2. Germline CDR1 SGHTA, CDR2 FQGNSA. The CDR3 spells CASRGQYTDTQYF. The CDR3 DNA sequence: TGTGCCAGCAGGGGACAGTACACAGATACGCAGTATTTT.

This rearrangement joins TRBV2 to TRBJ2-4; maybe TRBD2 (6 bases). The germline V and J ends were trimmed by 0 bases and 5 bases, with 14 bases remaining between them. The V gene's germline CDR1 is SNHLY and CDR2 FYNNEI. The CDR3 runs to 16 residues. The CDR3 DNA is TGTGCCAGCAGTGAAGCGCGCGGGGAAGGGGAAAACATTCAGTACTTC. Amino acids: CASSEARGEGENIQYF.

The chain has TRBV6-5 and TRBJ1-4; a weak D match, TRBD1 (6 bases). Germline CDR1 reads MNHEY; CDR2 reads SVGAGI. This CDR3 comprises 15 residues. V was pared by 0 bases and J by 4 bases, with 9 bases between. The CDR3 DNA reads as TGTGCCAGCAGTTACTCGAACAGGGATAATGAAAAACTGTTTTTT. Protein: CASSYSNRDNEKLFF.